This entry concerns a single T cell receptor (beta chain). This entry is derived from a study of blood T cell repertoires in COVID-19. Turning to the study itself: Samples taken during acute and convalescent COVID-19 were collected in the United States, Italy and Spain. T cells, B-cell-depleted T cells, or PBMCs provided the cDNA or gDNA that served as material.

Germline V gene lookup returns CDR1 LGHDT and CDR2 YNNKEL (reference sequence). CDR3 size: 17 residues. V was shortened by 1 base and J by 0 bases, with 16 bases between the two germline ends. In the original analysis: Amplification of reference gene primers provided the estimated nucleated cell counts. The protocol was immunoSEQ multiplex PCR, while the TCRdb copy is restricted to in-frame clones and leaves out a portion. V, J and clone size were drawn from that table, and D and trimming were deduced from the DNA. The table lists over 85,000 clones, roughly 79% of them singletons. The sequence came from a woman over 75 with active or convalescent COVID-19. The chain has TRBV3-1 (or the pseudogene TRBV3-2) and TRBJ2-7, with D perhaps matching TRBD2 (5 bases). The material sequenced was peripheral blood. CDR3 coding DNA: TGTGCCAGCAGCCAAGGAGCGGTGCGGCTGCTCTCCTACGAGCAGTACTTC. Encoded protein: CASSQGAVRLLSYEQYF.